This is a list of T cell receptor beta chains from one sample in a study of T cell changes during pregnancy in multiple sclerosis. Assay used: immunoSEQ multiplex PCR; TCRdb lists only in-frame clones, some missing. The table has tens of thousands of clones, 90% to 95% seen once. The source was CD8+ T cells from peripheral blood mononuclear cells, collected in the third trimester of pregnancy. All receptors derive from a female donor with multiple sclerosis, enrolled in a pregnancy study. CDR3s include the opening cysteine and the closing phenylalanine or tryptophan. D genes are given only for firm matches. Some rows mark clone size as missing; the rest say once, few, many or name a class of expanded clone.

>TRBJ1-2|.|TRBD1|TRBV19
TGTGCCAGTAGTATGGGACAGCTCTATGGCTACACCTTC
CASSMGQLYGYTF
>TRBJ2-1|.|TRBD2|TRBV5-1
TGCGCCAGCAGCTGGACTAGCGGGGGCCCATACAATGAGCAGTTCTTC
CASSWTSGGPYNEQFF
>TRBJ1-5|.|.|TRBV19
TGTGCCAGTAGTTTCTCGACACGACATAGCAATCAGCCCCAGCATTTT
CASSFSTRHSNQPQHF
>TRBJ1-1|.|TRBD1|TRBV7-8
TGTGCCAGCAGCTCAGGGGACAGCCACACTGAAGCTTTCTTT
CASSSGDSHTEAFF
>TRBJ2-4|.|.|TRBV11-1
TGTGCCAGCAGCTTAACGTGGGCCGATCTGGACAAAAACATTCAGTACTTC
CASSLTWADLDKNIQYF
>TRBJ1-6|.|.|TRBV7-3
TGTGCCAGCAGCTTATCGGGAAACGATTCACCCCTCCACTTT
CASSLSGNDSPLHF
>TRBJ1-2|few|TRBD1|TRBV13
TGTGCCAGCAGCTTAACAGGGGAAGTGAGCTATGGCTACACCTTC
CASSLTGEVSYGYTF
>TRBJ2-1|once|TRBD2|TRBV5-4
TGTGCCAGCAGCTTGAAGCGGGAGCACAATGAGCAGTTCTTC
CASSLKREHNEQFF
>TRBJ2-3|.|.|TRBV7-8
TGTGCCAGCAGCTTAGAGTCGGTAGCGCAGAGCACAGATACGCAGTATTTT
CASSLESVAQSTDTQYF
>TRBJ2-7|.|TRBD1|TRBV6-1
TGTGCCAGCAGTGAGGGGACAGGGGCCGACGAGCAGTACTTC
CASSEGTGADEQYF
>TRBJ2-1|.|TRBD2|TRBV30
TGTGCCTCAAGGATAGCGGGGGGGCTCGATGAGCAGTTCTTC
CASRIAGGLDEQFF
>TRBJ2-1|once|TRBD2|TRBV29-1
TGCAGCGTTGAAAAGGGGACTAGCGGAAACAATGAGCAGTTCTTC
CSVEKGTSGNNEQFF
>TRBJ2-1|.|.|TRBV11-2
TGTGCCAGCAGTCCCAGAGGTGAGCAGTTCTTC
CASSPRGEQFF
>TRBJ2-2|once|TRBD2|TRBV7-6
TGTGCCAGCAGCCCGCTTGTGGCGGGAGATTCGGCCGGGGAGCTGTTTTTT
CASSPLVAGDSAGELFF
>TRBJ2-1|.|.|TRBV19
TGTGCCAGTAGTGGGCAGGGTTCCCTTAATGAGCAGTTCTTC
CASSGQGSLNEQFF
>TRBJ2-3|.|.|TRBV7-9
TGTGCCAGCCTTTCGAGTGCAGATACGCAGTATTTT
CASLSSADTQYF
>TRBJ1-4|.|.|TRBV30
TGTGCCTGGGAGCGGGGGCAAGGAATAGAAAAACTGTTTTTT
CAWERGQGIEKLFF
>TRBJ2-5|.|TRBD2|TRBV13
TGTGCCAGCAGCTTAGGCCTCGAAAGCGGGGGGTACCAAGAGACCCAGTACTTC
CASSLGLESGGYQETQYF
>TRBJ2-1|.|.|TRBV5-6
TGTGCCAGCAGCTTGGCGTCAGGGTTCTCCTACAATGAGCAGTTCTTC
CASSLASGFSYNEQFF
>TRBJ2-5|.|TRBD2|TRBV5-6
TGTGCCAGCATGACTAGCGGGAGGCGAGAGACCCAGTACTTC
CASMTSGRRETQYF
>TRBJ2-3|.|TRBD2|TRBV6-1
TGTGCCAGCAGTGAACTAGCGGGGCAGATAGATACGCAGTATTTT
CASSELAGQIDTQYF
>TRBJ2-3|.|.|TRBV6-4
TGTGCCAGCAGTGACTCCCCGGGCACAGATACGCAGTATTTT
CASSDSPGTDTQYF
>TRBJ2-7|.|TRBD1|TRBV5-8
TGTGCCAGCAGCTTGGCAGGGGGCCAATCCTACGAGCAGTACTTC
CASSLAGGQSYEQYF
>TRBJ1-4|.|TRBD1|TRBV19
TGTGCCAGTAGTACCCCCGGGACAGGGATGGGAAAACTGTTTTTT
CASSTPGTGMGKLFF
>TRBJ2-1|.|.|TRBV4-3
TGCGCCAGCAGCCAAGATAAGGAGACTTCCTACAATGAGCAGTTCTTC
CASSQDKETSYNEQFF
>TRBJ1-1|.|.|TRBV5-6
TGTGCCAGCAGCCCGGGACAGAACACTGAAGCTTTCTTT
CASSPGQNTEAFF
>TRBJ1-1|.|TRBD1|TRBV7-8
TGTGCCAGCAGCCTGGGACAGGGAACGAACACTGAAGCTTTCTTT
CASSLGQGTNTEAFF